The following is a T cell receptor (beta chain) sequence with its context. The antigen is unknown. This sample was included in a study of monozygotic twins with inflammatory bowel disease. Study results and caveats: Especially with disease activity, IBD patients shared fewer clonotypes with others than healthy twins did.

The authors used about 3.5 ug of total RNA per TCR library. A template switching step added UMIs, each with a 6-nucleotide sample barcode. TCRdb re-called the 5' RACE reads and catalogs CDR3 proteins one per entry, DNA excluded. Listed are around 450,000 distinct CDR3 sequences; 2% to 3% falls within the top ten. CDR1 is SGHTA and CDR2 is FQGNSA in the germline V gene. The CDR3 loop spans 16 amino acids. This rearrangement joins TRBV7-2 to TRBJ1-3. Sequences were obtained from blood. The clonotype originates from a human donor with ulcerative colitis or Crohn's disease, or a healthy co-twin of an affected twin (not recorded which). The CDR3 here is CASSAVRPSSGNTIYF.